Following are 30 T cell receptor beta chains from one sample sequenced in a study of CD8+ T cells in alopecia areata (dated by TCRdb to between 2018 and 2020). Receptors were amplified or captured by the immunoSEQ multiplex PCR assay. To provide template for TCR sequencing, every sample had RNA extracted and reverse transcribed into cDNA. In its TCRdb copy, this immuneACCESS table keeps in-frame sequences only and misses some clones. Where compared with another copy, unresolved V genes explain less than half of these, and the others have no known cause. In all, the sample holds just over 30,000 clones, and 62% of those were seen once. The ten largest clones add up to under 20% of the sample. Sequencing input: NKG2D-high CD8+ T cells sorted from blood. The meaning of the sample's cell subset or site label: sorted CD8+ NKG2D-high blood T cells. These receptors all stem from a human donor with alopecia areata.

This clone came up a few times. The chain recombines TRBV5-1 with TRBJ2-1; D ambiguous. Trimming took 0 bases from V and 5 from J, leaving 12 bases between them. Germline V lookup: CDR1 SGHRS, CDR2 YFSETQ. The CDR3 has 15 amino acids. CDR3: CASSLVESENNEQFF. CDR3 sequence (DNA): TGCGCCAGCAGCTTGGTCGAGAGCGAAAACAATGAGCAGTTCTTC.

This clone is categorized as medium-sized. V is TRBV7-9 and J is TRBJ2-1, with a weak D call TRBD2 (6 bases). The CDR3 consists of 14 residues. The V gene's germline CDR1 is SEHNR and CDR2 FQNEAQ (reference sequence). V was trimmed by 5 bases and J by 4 bases, leaving 12 bases between them. CDR3 loop: CASSRRDSYNEQFF. The CDR3 coding sequence is TGTGCCAGCAGCCGTCGGGACTCGTACAATGAGCAGTTCTTC. The full variable domain, in which reference TRBV7-9 and TRBJ2-1 provide the parts outside the CDR3, is DTGVSQNPRHKITKRGQNVTFRCDPISEHNRLYWYRQTLGQGPEFLTYFQNEAQLEKSRLLSDRFSAERPKGSFSTLEIQRTEQGDSAMYLCASSRRDSYNEQFFGPGTRLTVL.

This clone was found a few times. The CDR3 sequence is CASSQGVGQPQHF. The DNA of the CDR3 is TGTGCCAGCAGCCAAGGTGTAGGACAGCCCCAGCATTTT. J is TRBJ1-5 and V is TRBV14; D uncertain. Germline CDR1 reads SGHDN; CDR2 reads FVKESK. The V gene lost 1 base and the J gene lost 7 bases, with 8 bases spanning the gap. CDR3 size: 13 residues.

In this sample, this clone turned up a few times. The chain is built from TRBV29-1 and TRBJ2-3, with 10 bases that match TRBD2. Germline CDR1 is SQVTM and CDR2 is ANQGSEA. The CDR3 has 15 residues. After removal of 3 bases from V and 0 bases from J, the junction contained 3 bases not matched to a gene. The chain's CDR3 is CSVEGTSESTDTQYF. In DNA form, the CDR3 reads TGCAGCGTTGAGGGGACTAGCGAAAGCACAGATACGCAGTATTTT.

The genes are TRBV4-1 and TRBJ2-1, with D perhaps matching TRBD2 (6 bases). CDR1 is MGHRA, CDR2 YSYEKL, per germline. Trimming pared 0 bases from V and 6 bases from J, leaving 15 bases between. The CDR3 loop spans 16 amino acids. In nucleotides, the CDR3 is TGCGCCAGCAGCCAAGATCCGCGGGGCCTCTCCAATGAGCAGTTCTTC. This translates into CASSQDPRGLSNEQFF.

The chain combines TRBV7-9 with TRBJ2-2, with 8 bases matching TRBD1. There are 13 residues in the CDR3. J gave up 13 bases and V 5 bases, and 9 bases lay outside the gene matches. Germline V gives CDR1 SEHNR, CDR2 FQNEAQ (reference sequence). The CDR3 DNA is TGTGCCAGCAGCCCGGGACAGGATCTGGGGCTGTTTTTT. Translating gives CASSPGQDLGLFF.

A single count supports this clone. This sequence joins TRBV4-1 and TRBJ1-1; TRBD1 might be the D (6 bases). Germline CDR1 reads MGHRA; CDR2 reads YSYEKL. This CDR3 is 15 amino acids long. V lost 4 bases, J lost 0 bases, and 12 bases lay in between. In DNA form, the CDR3 reads TGCGCCAGCAGCCTCGGACAGCTTATGAACACTGAAGCTTTCTTT. Protein: CASSLGQLMNTEAFF.

A few counts support this clone. This chain connects TRBV29-1 to TRBJ2-1, with D unclear. CDR1 is SQVTM and CDR2 is ANQGSEA in the germline V gene. The length of the CDR3 is 12 residues. V was shortened by 4 bases and J by 2 bases, with 6 bases between the two germline ends. This CDR3 reads CSVVSAYNEQFF. In nucleotides, the CDR3 is TGCAGCGTTGTGTCCGCCTACAATGAGCAGTTCTTC.

As concerns this clone: Mismatch with germline at one junction end may stem from a read error. The V and J genes are TRBV7-7 and TRBJ2-1; D remains unclear. The CDR3 is 14 amino acids. Germline-derived CDR1 and CDR2 are SSHAT and FNYEAQ (reference sequence). The chain's CDR3 is CASSLSGSYNEQFF. CDR3 bases: TGTGCTAGCAGCTTATCTGGCTCCTACAATGAGCAGTTCTTC. The full variable domain, completed using reference TRBV7-7 and TRBJ2-1, is GAGVSQSPRYKVTKRGQDVTLRCDPISSHATLYWYQQALGQGPEFLTYFNYEAQPDKSGLPSDRFSAERPEGSISTLTIQRTEQRDSAMYRCASSLSGSYNEQFFGPGTRLTVL.

This clone was detected only a few times. The CDR3 nucleotides are TGCGCCAGCAGCCATAGATGGCCCCAAGCTGGGGAGCAGTACTTC. It codes for CASSHRWPQAGEQYF. The rearrangement uses TRBV4-1 and TRBJ2-7; D is unclear. Trimming left V 3 bases short and J 7 bases short, with 19 bases between. CDR1 is MGHRA and CDR2 is YSYEKL in the germline V gene. The CDR3 runs to 15 residues.

This chain uses TRBV7-2 with TRBJ2-7; the D is unclear. V lost 1 base to trimming and J lost 2 bases, with 6 bases between them. The CDR3 covers 13 residues. Germline loops: CDR1 SGHTA, CDR2 FQGNSA. The chain's CDR3 is CASSLDLPYEQYF. The CDR3 DNA reads as TGTGCCAGCAGCTTAGATCTCCCCTACGAGCAGTACTTC. Variable domain in full (rest from reference TRBV7-2 and TRBJ2-7): GAGVSQSPSNKVTEKGKDVELRCDPISGHTALYWYRQSLGQGLEFLIYFQGNSAPDKSGLPSDRFSAERTGGSVSTLTIQRTQQEDSAVYLCASSLDLPYEQYFGPGTRLTVT.

The chain couples TRBV5-1 to TRBJ2-1; D is perhaps TRBD2 (6 bases). Germline-derived CDR1 and CDR2 are SGHRS and YFSETQ. Between the trimmed V and J ends, which lost 3 bases and 4 bases, there was a span of 17 bases. The CDR3 sequence is 16 residues long. CDR3 in amino acids: CASSSPPWAGYNEQFF. Written as DNA, the CDR3 is TGCGCCAGCAGCTCACCACCTTGGGCGGGATACAATGAGCAGTTCTTC.

There are a few counts of this clone. V and J are TRBV5-4 and TRBJ2-7; D gene unclear. V lost 4 bases to trimming and J lost 0 bases, with 11 bases between them. Germline CDR1 is SGHNT and CDR2 is YYREEE (reference sequence). The CDR3 extends over 14 amino acids. Written as DNA, the CDR3 is TGTGCCAGCAGCCCGGGCCCTGTCTCCTACGAGCAGTACTTC. Its translation: CASSPGPVSYEQYF.

The chain employs TRBV4-3 and TRBJ2-1, with 7 bases aligning to TRBD2. The trim removed 0 bases at V and 4 bases at J, leaving 12 bases unmatched. The germline gives CDR1 LGHNA, CDR2 YSLEER. The CDR3 extends over 18 amino acids. In DNA form, the CDR3 reads TGCGCCAGCAGCCAAGAATGGTTGGCTAGCGGATCATACAATGAGCAGTTCTTC. Translation: CASSQEWLASGSYNEQFF.

The V call is TRBV15, the J call TRBJ2-6; TRBD1 is a possible D gene (5 bases). Germline assignment: CDR1 LNHNV and CDR2 YYDKDF (reference sequence). V was cut by 0 bases and J by 0 bases, with 6 bases left in between. This CDR3 has 16 residues. DNA of the CDR3: TGTGCCACCAGCAGAGACGACAGCTCTGGGGCCAACGTCCTGACTTTC. Residues: CATSRDDSSGANVLTF. The entire variable domain, with the rest obtained from reference TRBV15 and TRBJ2-6, is as follows: DAMVIQNPRYQVTQFGKPVTLSCSQTLNHNVMYWYQQKSSQAPKLLFHYYDKDFNNEADTPDNFQSRRPNTSFCFLDIRSPGLGDTAMYLCATSRDDSSGANVLTFGAGSRLTVL.

The chain combines TRBV27 with TRBJ2-4; the D is unclear. Per the germline V gene, CDR1 is MNHEY and CDR2 is SMNVEV (reference sequence). V was clipped by 5 bases and J by 1 base, with 15 bases between them. The CDR3 is made up of 16 amino acids. The CDR3 sequence: CASSDGLFTAKNIQYF. CDR3 nucleotides: TGTGCCAGCAGTGATGGTCTTTTTACGGCCAAAAACATTCAGTACTTC.

The chain has TRBV27 and TRBJ1-5; possible D gene TRBD1, 6 bases. The V gene's germline CDR1 is MNHEY and CDR2 SMNVEV (reference sequence). Trimming shortened V by 4 bases and J by 3 bases, and 13 bases separated the two germline ends. The CDR3 totals 15 residues. CDR3: CASSSQGFLNQPQHF. The CDR3 bases are TGTGCCAGCAGTTCACAGGGCTTCCTCAATCAGCCCCAGCATTTT.

This clone was counted a single time. This chain uses TRBV18 with TRBJ2-1; D is possibly TRBD2 (6 bases). With 3 bases removed from V and 6 bases from J, the gap between germline ends came to 12 bases. The CDR3 totals 14 residues. CDR1 KGHSH and CDR2 LQKENI come from the germline V gene. The CDR3 region has the DNA TGTGCCAGCTCACCGGCGGGATTAAGCAATGAGCAGTTCTTC. Its translation is CASSPAGLSNEQFF.

This clone was picked up a small number of times. This chain connects TRBV27 to TRBJ2-7; the match to TRBD1 covers 11 bases. Losses at the gene ends were 10 bases for V and 4 bases for J; bases not matched to a gene: 9. The CDR3 runs 14 residues. Germline loops: CDR1 MNHEY, CDR2 SMNVEV (reference sequence). This chain's CDR3 is CAIPRGQGGYEQYF. The DNA for the CDR3 is TGTGCCATCCCCCGGGGACAGGGGGGTTACGAGCAGTACTTC.

The chain joins TRBV11-2 to TRBJ2-3; D is perhaps TRBD1 (5 bases). The V end lost 1 base, the J end lost 8 bases, and 19 bases lay between the germline ends. CDR1 is SGHAT and CDR2 is FQNNGV in the germline V gene. CDR3 length equals 16 residues. The CDR3: CASSLVRQGVFSTQYF. In DNA, the CDR3 is TGTGCCAGCAGCTTAGTTAGGCAGGGTGTCTTCAGTACGCAGTATTTT. Full variable domain (rest looked up from reference TRBV11-2 and TRBJ2-3): EAGVAQSPRYKIIEKRQSVAFWCNPISGHATLYWYQQILGQGPKLLIQFQNNGVVDDSQLPKDRFSAERLKGVDSTLKIQPAKLEDSAVYLCASSLVRQGVFSTQYFGPGTRLTVL.

The V gene is TRBV7-3, the J gene TRBJ1-3, with D possibly matching TRBD1 (6 bases). The germline gives CDR1 SGHTA, CDR2 FQGTGA. This CDR3 contains 14 residues. The V and J ends lost 5 bases and 2 bases respectively, with 10 bases between them. CDR3 nucleotides: TGTGCCAGCAGCCCACAGGGTCCTGGAAACACCATATATTTT. This translates into CASSPQGPGNTIYF.

This clone was detected only a few times. The chain uses TRBV15 and TRBJ2-3, with D uncertain. This CDR3 comprises 12 residues. Germline CDR1 and CDR2: LNHNV and YYDKDF (reference sequence). V was cut by 5 bases and J by 2 bases, with 5 bases left in between. This chain's CDR3 is CATSPATDTQYF. The CDR3 DNA is TGTGCCACCAGCCCCGCCACAGATACGCAGTATTTT.

CDR3 sequence reads: CASSAGTETLADTQYF. CDR3 nucleotides: TGTGCCAGCAGTGCAGGGACAGAGACACTGGCAGATACGCAGTATTTT. J is TRBJ2-3 and V is TRBV27; 7 positions agree with TRBD1. This CDR3 region has 16 residues. J gave up 4 bases and V 5 bases, and 12 bases lay outside the gene matches. In germline, CDR1 is MNHEY, CDR2 SMNVEV (reference sequence).

This chain links TRBV29-1 with TRBJ1-2, with D tentatively TRBD1 (5 bases). V shed 7 bases and J shed 2 bases, with 11 bases lying between them. The CDR3 length is 12 residues. CDR1 and CDR2 from the germline V gene are SQVTM and ANQGSEA. In nucleotides, the CDR3 is TGCAGCGGACGGACACTAAACTATGGCTACACCTTC. The encoded protein is CSGRTLNYGYTF. Supplemented by reference TRBV29-1 and TRBJ1-2, the full variable domain reads SAVISQKPSRDICQRGTSLTIQCQVDSQVTMMFWYRQQPGQSLTLIATANQGSEATYESGFVIDKFPISRPNLTFSTLTVSNMSPEDSSIYLCSGRTLNYGYTFGSGTRLTVV.

The chain combines TRBV7-9 with TRBJ1-5; D call uncertain. CDR3 size: 12 residues. The V end was cut by 6 bases, the J end by 5 bases, with 8 bases between. Germline CDR1 is SEHNR and CDR2 is FQNEAQ (reference sequence). The CDR3 nucleotides are TGTGCCAGCAGTACGGACCATCAGCCCCAGCATTTT. Its protein product is CASSTDHQPQHF.

The chain has TRBV27 and TRBJ2-5, with D possibly TRBD1 on 5 matching bases. This CDR3 comprises 17 residues. Germline V gene data show CDR1 as MNHEY and CDR2 as SMNVEV (reference sequence). V gave up 5 bases and J gave up 0 bases, with 19 bases separating them. Written as DNA, the CDR3 is TGTGCCAGCAGTAAATTGATGGGGCAGACGTACCAAGAGACCCAGTACTTC. It encodes CASSKLMGQTYQETQYF.

The rearrangement links TRBV2 to TRBJ2-1; 9 nucleotides match TRBD1. With V trimmed by 6 bases and J by 8 bases, 11 bases remained unmatched. This CDR3 is built from 15 residues. Germline assignment: CDR1 SNHLY and CDR2 FYNNEI. In DNA, the CDR3 is TGTGCCAGCAGCGGGACAGGGCTTTTAGCCGATGAGCAGTTCTTC. Its translation: CASSGTGLLADEQFF.

The rearrangement joins TRBV6-5 to TRBJ2-7; D gene unclear. The length of the CDR3 is 14 residues. V was pared by 6 bases and J by 1 base, with 13 bases between. The germline V gene encodes CDR1 MNHEY and CDR2 SVGAGI. CDR3 coding DNA: TGTGCCAGCAGCCTGGACGAGGCTTCCTACGAGCAGTACTTC. This sequence encodes CASSLDEASYEQYF.

The chain couples TRBV27 to TRBJ2-5; D may match TRBD1 or TRBD2 (5 bases each). Germline V gene sequence: CDR1 MNHEY, CDR2 SMNVEV (reference sequence). This CDR3 region has 14 residues. V was cut by 4 bases and J by 0 bases, with 9 bases left in between. The DNA of the CDR3 is TGTGCCAGCAGTTGGGGACGAAACCAAGAGACCCAGTACTTC. The encoded protein is CASSWGRNQETQYF.

The J gene is TRBJ1-2, the V gene TRBV28; D is perhaps TRBD1 (5 bases). Trimming removed 3 bases at V and 7 bases at J, with 12 bases between. CDR3 length equals 13 residues. CDR1 is MDHEN and CDR2 is SYDVKM in the germline V gene. DNA for the CDR3: TGTGCCAGCAGTTTTGTCAGGGCGGGTGGCTACACCTTC. Amino acid sequence: CASSFVRAGGYTF.